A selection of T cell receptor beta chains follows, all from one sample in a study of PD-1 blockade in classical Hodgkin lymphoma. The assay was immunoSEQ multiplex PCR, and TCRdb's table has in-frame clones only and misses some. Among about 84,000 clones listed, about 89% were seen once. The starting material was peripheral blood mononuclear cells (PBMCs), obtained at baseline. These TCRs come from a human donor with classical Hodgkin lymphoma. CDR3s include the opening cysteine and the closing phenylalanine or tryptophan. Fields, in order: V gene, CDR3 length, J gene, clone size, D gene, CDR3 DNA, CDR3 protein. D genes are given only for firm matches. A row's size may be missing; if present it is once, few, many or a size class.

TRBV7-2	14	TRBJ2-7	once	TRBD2	TGTGCCAGCAGCTTAATAGCGGGAGGTGTCGAGCAGTACTTC	CASSLIAGGVEQYF
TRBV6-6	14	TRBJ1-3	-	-	TGTGCCAGCATCAACCAGGGCGCTGGAAACACCATATATTTT	CASINQGAGNTIYF
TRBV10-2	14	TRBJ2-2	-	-	TGCGCCAGCAGAGACACCTCGAACACCGGGGAGCTGTTTTTT	CASRDTSNTGELFF
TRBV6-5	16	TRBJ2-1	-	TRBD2	TGTGCCAGCAGTTCCGGGGGACTAGCGGGCGACAATGAGCAGTTCTTC	CASSSGGLAGDNEQFF
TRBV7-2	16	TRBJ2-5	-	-	TGTGCCAGCAGCCGTCGGGACCGCCTGTACCAAGAGACCCAGTACTTC	CASSRRDRLYQETQYF
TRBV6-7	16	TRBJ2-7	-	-	TGTGCCAGCAGTTACCGAAGAAAAAGCACATCCTACGAGCAGTACTTC	CASSYRRKSTSYEQYF
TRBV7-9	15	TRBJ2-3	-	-	TGTGCCAGCAGCCCGGGGACAACGGTAGGGGATACGCAGTATTTT	CASSPGTTVGDTQYF
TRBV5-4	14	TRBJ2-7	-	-	TGTGCCAGCAGCTTGGGCGGACAAACCTACGAGCAGTACTTC	CASSLGGQTYEQYF
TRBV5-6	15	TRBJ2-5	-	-	TGTGCCAGCAGCTTGGGGCGGGCTAACCAAGAGACCCAGTACTTC	CASSLGRANQETQYF
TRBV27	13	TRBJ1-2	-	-	TGTGCCAGCAGTTCACAGGGCCGCCGTGGCTACACCTTC	CASSSQGRRGYTF
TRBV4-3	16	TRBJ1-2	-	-	TGCGCCAGCAGCCAAGATCTGTGGGTGGTCGAGAATGGCTACACCTTC	CASSQDLWVVENGYTF
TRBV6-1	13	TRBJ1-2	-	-	TGTGCCAGCAGTGTGTCGAGTAACTATGGCTACACCTTC	CASSVSSNYGYTF
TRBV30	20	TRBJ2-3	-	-	TGTGCCTGGAGACTCCCTCTGACAGGGGGTTCACTAGCGGGCATAGATACGCAGTATTTT	CAWRLPLTGGSLAGIDTQYF
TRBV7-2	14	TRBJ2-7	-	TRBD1	TGTGCCAGCAGCCCTAGACAGGGTTCCTACGAGCAGTACTTC	CASSPRQGSYEQYF
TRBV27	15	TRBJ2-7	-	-	TGTGCCAGCGCTCTTTATGGGGCCGGGGCCTACGAGCAGTACTTC	CASALYGAGAYEQYF
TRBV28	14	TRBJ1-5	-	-	TGTGCCAGCAGTTTATCTAACCGAAATCAGCCCCAGCATTTT	CASSLSNRNQPQHF
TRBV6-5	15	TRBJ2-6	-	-	TGTGCCAGCTCTATTGCAGAATCTGGGGCCAACGTCCTGACTTTC	CASSIAESGANVLTF
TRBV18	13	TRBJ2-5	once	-	TGTGCCAGCTCACAACAGGGTGGAGAGACCCAGTACTTC	CASSQQGGETQYF
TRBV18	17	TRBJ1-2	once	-	TGTGCCAGCTCACCAAACAAGGGAGGGATGCTGGACTATGGCTACACCTTC	CASSPNKGGMLDYGYTF
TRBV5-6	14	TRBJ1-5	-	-	TGTGCCACAAGACCCGGGACACGCATGGGACCCCAGCATTTT	CATRPGTRMGPQHF
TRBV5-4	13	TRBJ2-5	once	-	TGTGCCAGCGGGCCTTACATGGGGGAGACCCAGTACTTC	CASGPYMGETQYF
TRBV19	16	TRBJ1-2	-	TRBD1	TGTGCCAGTAGTGATGCACTTCAGACAGGGGGCTATGGCTACACCTTC	CASSDALQTGGYGYTF
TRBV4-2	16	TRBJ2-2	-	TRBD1	TGTGCCAGCAGCCCCTTAGGACAGGGGGCAACCGGGGAGCTGTTTTTT	CASSPLGQGATGELFF
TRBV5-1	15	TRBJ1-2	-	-	TGCGCCAGCAGCCCAAACGGGGAACTCAACTATGGCTACACCTTC	CASSPNGELNYGYTF
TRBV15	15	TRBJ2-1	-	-	TGTGCCACCAGCACCCAAAGAGTGCTAGTCGATGAGCAGTTCTTC	CATSTQRVLVDEQFF
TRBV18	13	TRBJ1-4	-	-	TGTGCCAGCTCATTGGGTCTTTACGAAAAACTGTTTTTT	CASSLGLYEKLFF
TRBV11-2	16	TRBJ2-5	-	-	TGTGCCAGCACCACACTTAGCTGGGGGGATGGAGAGACCCAGTACTTC	CASTTLSWGDGETQYF
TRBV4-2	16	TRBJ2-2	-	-	TGTGCCAGCAGCCAAGTGTACGCTGTAGTGGGCGGGGAGCTGTTTTTT	CASSQVYAVVGGELFF
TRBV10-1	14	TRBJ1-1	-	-	TGCGCCAGCAGTGATTACCCGCAGACGACGGAAGCTTTCTTT	CASSDYPQTTEAFF
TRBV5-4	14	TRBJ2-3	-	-	TGTGCCAGCAGCTTGCGACTAAGCACAGATACGCAGTATTTT	CASSLRLSTDTQYF
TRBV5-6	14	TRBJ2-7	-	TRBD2	TGTGCCAGCCGGAGACTAGCGGGAGTGGACGAGCAGTACTTC	CASRRLAGVDEQYF
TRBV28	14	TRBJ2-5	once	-	TGTGCCAGCAGTTTATCTAGCACACGAGAGACCCAGTACTTC	CASSLSSTRETQYF
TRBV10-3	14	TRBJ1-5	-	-	TGTGCCATCAGTGGGACAGCTAGCAATCAGCCCCAGCATTTT	CAISGTASNQPQHF
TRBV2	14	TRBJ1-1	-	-	TGTGCCAGCAGTGGAAGAGGGGACAACACTGAAGCTTTCTTT	CASSGRGDNTEAFF
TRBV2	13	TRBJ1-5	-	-	TGTGCCACCACACAGAGTAGCAATCAGCCCCAGCATTTT	CATTQSSNQPQHF
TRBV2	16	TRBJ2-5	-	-	TGTGCCAGCAGTCCAGGAGGGCTGTTAGGCCAAGAGACCCAGTACTTC	CASSPGGLLGQETQYF
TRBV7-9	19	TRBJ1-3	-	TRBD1	TGTGCCAGCAGCTCGGGGCCGGGACAGGGGGCCTTCTCTGGAAACACCATATATTTT	CASSSGPGQGAFSGNTIYF
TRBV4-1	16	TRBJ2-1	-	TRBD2	TGCGCCAGCAGCCAAGATGCCGCTAGCGGCTACAATGAGCAGTTCTTC	CASSQDAASGYNEQFF
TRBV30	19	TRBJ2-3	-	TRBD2	TGTGCCTGGAGTGTACGGGGACTAGCGGCCCCCTGGGGCACAGATACGCAGTATTTT	CAWSVRGLAAPWGTDTQYF
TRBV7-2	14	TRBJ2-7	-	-	TGTGCCAGCAGCCCTCCGGGGGGCGCGGGGGAGCAGTACTTC	CASSPPGGAGEQYF
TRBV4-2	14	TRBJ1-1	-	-	TGTGCCAGCAGCCAAGTTTCCATGAACACTGAAGCTTTCTTT	CASSQVSMNTEAFF